These T cell receptor beta chains were read from a single sample in a study of cytotoxic CD8 clonotypes in ibrutinib-treated CLL. Some clones are missing from TCRdb's copy, which holds only in-frame ones; the method was immunoSEQ multiplex PCR. The sample has 35,000 to 55,000 clones, 69% seen once; the top ten hold roughly 13%. Sequencing was performed on PBMCs, taken after 12 months of ibrutinib treatment. The receptors shown here come from a human donor with chronic lymphocytic leukemia. CDR3s include the opening cysteine and the closing phenylalanine or tryptophan. The D gene is left open where the match is weak. A row's size may be missing; if present it is once, few, many or a size class.

cdr3_nt cdr3_aa clone_size j_call v_call d_call
TGTGCCAGTAGTATAAGGCAGGGTTTCTACGAGCAGTACTTC CASSIRQGFYEQYF - TRBJ2-7 TRBV19 -
TGCGCCAGCAGCCCGACAGGGGCGTCCGACTACGAGCAGTACTTC CASSPTGASDYEQYF - TRBJ2-7 TRBV5-1 TRBD1
TGCGCCAGCAGCCAAACCGTCGTAAGTAACACTGAAGCTTTCTTT CASSQTVVSNTEAFF - TRBJ1-1 TRBV4-1 -
TGCGCCAGCAGCTTGGTGGCAGATACGCAGTATTTT CASSLVADTQYF once TRBJ2-3 TRBV5-1 -
TGTGCCAGCAGCAAGCGGGGACAGGGGTACACTGAAGCTTTCTTT CASSKRGQGYTEAFF - TRBJ1-1 TRBV7-2 TRBD1
TGTGCCAGCAGCTTAGGTGGCGGGGTGCATGATACGCAGTATTTT CASSLGGGVHDTQYF - TRBJ2-3 TRBV7-2 -
TGTGCCAGCACTGTTTCTTGGGGGGTTGGGGAGCAGTTCTTC CASTVSWGVGEQFF - TRBJ2-1 TRBV6-1 -
TGTGCAAGTCGCTCTCCAAGCTCCACACAAAGTCGGGCCAACGTCCTGACTTTC CASRSPSSTQSRANVLTF - TRBJ2-6 TRBV12-2 -
TGCGCCAGCAGCTATCGGACAGATCAGGGGGGTTACAATGAGCAGTTCTTC CASSYRTDQGGYNEQFF - TRBJ2-1 TRBV5-1 -
TGTGCCAGCAGTTACTCGGGACAGGGACCCTACGAGCAGTACTTC CASSYSGQGPYEQYF - TRBJ2-7 TRBV6-5 TRBD1
TGCGCCAGCAGCCGCCTAGACAGGGAGGCCACTGAAGCTTTCTTT CASSRLDREATEAFF - TRBJ1-1 TRBV4-1 TRBD1
TGTGCCAGCAGGACCCCCGCGGGGTTAAGTGGAAACACCATATATTTT CASRTPAGLSGNTIYF - TRBJ1-3 TRBV28 -
TGTGCCAGCAGCTTAGCGTCAGATACGCAGTATTTT CASSLASDTQYF - TRBJ2-3 TRBV7-9 -
TGCAGCGTCGCCGGGACATCAGATGGGACTGAAGCTTTCTTT CSVAGTSDGTEAFF - TRBJ1-1 TRBV29-1 -
TGTGCCAGCATCCTTGACACCGTTGGAGAAAAACTGTTTTTT CASILDTVGEKLFF - TRBJ1-4 TRBV6-6 -
TGTGCCAGCAGCCCCGGGAGGGGGTCTCGCGAGCAGTACTTC CASSPGRGSREQYF - TRBJ2-7 TRBV6-1 TRBD2
TGTGCTAGCAGCTTAGACAGGGAAGAGACCCAGTACTTC CASSLDREETQYF - TRBJ2-5 TRBV7-7 TRBD1
TGTGCCAGCAGCGTAGACCGACTTCCCGGGACAGGGGCCTACGAGCAGTACTTC CASSVDRLPGTGAYEQYF few TRBJ2-7 TRBV9 TRBD1
TGTGCCAGCAGCTTCGTGGGCCTACCCGAAGCTTTCTTT CASSFVGLPEAFF - TRBJ1-1 TRBV7-3 -
TGTGCCAGCAGCTTGGCGGGGAACCCTTACGAGCAGTACTTC CASSLAGNPYEQYF - TRBJ2-7 TRBV5-4 -
TGTGCCAGCAGCTTCAGTAACACTGAAGCTTTCTTT CASSFSNTEAFF few TRBJ1-1 TRBV7-8 -
TGTGCCAGCAGCCAAGATCTACAAAACTATGGCTACACCTTC CASSQDLQNYGYTF - TRBJ1-2 TRBV4-2 -
TGTGCCAGCTCACATGGGTATGGGGATGGCTACACCTTC CASSHGYGDGYTF - TRBJ1-2 TRBV18 -
TGTGCCAGCAGCTTCGAGAGCGGGGCGGGCTCCTACAATGAGCAGTTCTTC CASSFESGAGSYNEQFF - TRBJ2-1 TRBV7-6 TRBD2
TGTGCCAGCAGCTTAGTAGGGGGCGCAGATACGCAGTATTTT CASSLVGGADTQYF - TRBJ2-3 TRBV11-2 TRBD1
TGTGCCAGCAGCCCCTGGACAGGGGGTTTGACCTTC CASSPWTGGLTF - TRBJ1-2 TRBV5-8 TRBD1
TGTGCCAGCAGTTTCCAAGGGCTGGGAACTGAAGCTTTCTTT CASSFQGLGTEAFF - TRBJ1-1 TRBV6-6 -
TGTGCCTGGAGTACAGGGCTGAGGACATATGGCTACACCTTC CAWSTGLRTYGYTF - TRBJ1-2 TRBV30 -
TGTGCCAGCAGTGAAGCCGGGACAGTTGGAGAGACCCAGTACTTC CASSEAGTVGETQYF - TRBJ2-5 TRBV6-1 TRBD1
TGCGCCAGCAGCCAGACGACAGGGAATAGCAATCAGCCCCAGCATTTT CASSQTTGNSNQPQHF - TRBJ1-5 TRBV4-1 TRBD1